This T cell receptor beta chain was sequenced for a study of shared clonotypes between healthy human individuals. The study's findings and limits: Clonotypes which were not shared had lower generation probabilities than clonotypes that all four donors shared.

Clones were sequenced by immunoSEQ multiplex PCR, and TCRdb holds only the in-frame ones, with some missing. The repertoire holds more than 550,000 clones, around 90% seen once, with around a third in the top ten. In regard to this clone: Its antigen is currently unknown.

Input material: memory CD8+ T cells from PBMCs. Subset denoted: CD45RO+ cells pooled with CCR7-negative TemRA cells. The receptor was derived from a man younger than 30 in good health. Some clones in this sample may be carry-over from other donors' samples.

The DNA of the CDR3 is TGTGCCAGCTTTGGGGTTGGCTACACCTTC. It encodes CASFGVGYTF. This chain joins TRBV6-6 and TRBJ1-2; D remains unclear. The CDR3 has 10 residues. Trimming pared 8 bases from V and 7 bases from J, leaving 8 bases between. Germline assignment: CDR1 MNHNY and CDR2 SVGAGI (reference sequence).